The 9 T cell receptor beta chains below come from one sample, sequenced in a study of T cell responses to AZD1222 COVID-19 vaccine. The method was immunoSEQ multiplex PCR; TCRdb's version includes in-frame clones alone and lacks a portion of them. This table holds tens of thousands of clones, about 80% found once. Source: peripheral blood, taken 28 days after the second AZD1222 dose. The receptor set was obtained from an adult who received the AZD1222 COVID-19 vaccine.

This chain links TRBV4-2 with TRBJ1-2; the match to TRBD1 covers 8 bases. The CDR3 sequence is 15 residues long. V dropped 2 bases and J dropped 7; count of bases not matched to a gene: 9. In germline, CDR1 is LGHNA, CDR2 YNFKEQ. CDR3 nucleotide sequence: TGTGCCAGCAGCCAACCCGACAGGGGAGTAAGTGGCTACACCTTC. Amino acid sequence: CASSQPDRGVSGYTF.

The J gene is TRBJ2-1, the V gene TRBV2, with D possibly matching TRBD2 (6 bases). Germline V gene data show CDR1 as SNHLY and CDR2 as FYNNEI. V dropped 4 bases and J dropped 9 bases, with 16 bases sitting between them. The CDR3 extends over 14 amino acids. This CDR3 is CASSGSFWGVEQFF. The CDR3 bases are TGTGCCAGCAGTGGATCATTTTGGGGGGTTGAGCAGTTCTTC.

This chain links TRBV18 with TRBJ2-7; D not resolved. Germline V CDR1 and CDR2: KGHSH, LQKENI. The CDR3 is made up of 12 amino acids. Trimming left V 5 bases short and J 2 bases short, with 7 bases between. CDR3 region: CASSSEPYEQYF. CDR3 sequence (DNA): TGTGCCAGCTCATCCGAGCCCTACGAGCAGTACTTC.

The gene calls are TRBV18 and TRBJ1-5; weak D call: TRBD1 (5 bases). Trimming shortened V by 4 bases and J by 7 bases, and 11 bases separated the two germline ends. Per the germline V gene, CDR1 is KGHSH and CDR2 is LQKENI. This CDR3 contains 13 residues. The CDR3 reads CASSLADTQPQHF. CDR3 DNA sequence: TGTGCCAGCTCACTGGCGGACACGCAGCCCCAGCATTTT. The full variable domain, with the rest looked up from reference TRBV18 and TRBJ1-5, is NAGVMQNPRHLVRRRGQEARLRCSPMKGHSHVYWYRQLPEEGLKFMVYLQKENIIDESGMPKERFSAEFPKEGPSILRIQQVVRGDSAAYFCASSLADTQPQHFGDGTRLSIL.

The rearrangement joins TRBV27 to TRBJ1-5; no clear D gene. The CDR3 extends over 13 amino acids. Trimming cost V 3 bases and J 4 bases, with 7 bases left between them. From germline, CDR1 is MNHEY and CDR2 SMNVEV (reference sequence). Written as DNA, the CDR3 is TGTGCCAGCAGTTTTGAGGGTAATCAGCCCCAGCATTTT. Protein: CASSFEGNQPQHF.

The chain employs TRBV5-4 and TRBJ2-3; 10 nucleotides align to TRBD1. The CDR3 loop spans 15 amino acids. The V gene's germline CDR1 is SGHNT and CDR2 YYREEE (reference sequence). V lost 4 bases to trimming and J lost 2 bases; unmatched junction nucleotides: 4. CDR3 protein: CASSRGQGPTDTQYF. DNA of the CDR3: TGTGCCAGCAGCCGGGGACAGGGGCCCACAGATACGCAGTATTTT.

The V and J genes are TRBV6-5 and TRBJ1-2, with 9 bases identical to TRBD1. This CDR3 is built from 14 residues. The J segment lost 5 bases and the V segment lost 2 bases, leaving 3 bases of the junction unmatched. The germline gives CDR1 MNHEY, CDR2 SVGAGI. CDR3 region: CASSYRQGVYGYTF. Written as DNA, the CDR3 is TGTGCCAGCAGTTACCGACAGGGGGTTTATGGCTACACCTTC.

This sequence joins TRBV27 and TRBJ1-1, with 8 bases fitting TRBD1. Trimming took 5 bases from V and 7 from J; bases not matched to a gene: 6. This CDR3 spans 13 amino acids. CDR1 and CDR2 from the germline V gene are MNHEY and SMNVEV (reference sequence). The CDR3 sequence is CASSGPGGGEAFF. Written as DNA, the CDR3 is TGTGCCAGCAGTGGTCCAGGGGGCGGTGAAGCTTTCTTT.

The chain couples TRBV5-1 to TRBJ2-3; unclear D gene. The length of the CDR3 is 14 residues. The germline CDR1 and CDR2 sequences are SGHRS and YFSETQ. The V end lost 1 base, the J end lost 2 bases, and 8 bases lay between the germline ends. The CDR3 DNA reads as TGCGCCAGCAGCTTGACGACTGCCACAGATACGCAGTATTTT. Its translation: CASSLTTATDTQYF.